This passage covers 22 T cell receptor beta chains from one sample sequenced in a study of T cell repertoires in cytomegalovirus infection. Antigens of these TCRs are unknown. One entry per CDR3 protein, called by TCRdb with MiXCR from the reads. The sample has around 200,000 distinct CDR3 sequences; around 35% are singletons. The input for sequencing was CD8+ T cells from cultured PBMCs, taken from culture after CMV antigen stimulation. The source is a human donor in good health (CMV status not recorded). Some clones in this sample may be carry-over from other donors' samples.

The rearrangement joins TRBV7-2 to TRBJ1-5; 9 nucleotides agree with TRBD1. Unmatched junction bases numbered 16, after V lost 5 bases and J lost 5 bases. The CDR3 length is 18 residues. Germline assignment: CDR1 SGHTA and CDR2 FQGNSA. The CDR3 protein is CASSPSGGTGLYDQPQHF. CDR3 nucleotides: TGTGCCAGCAGCCCATCGGGGGGGACAGGGTTGTACGATCAGCCCCAGCATTTT.

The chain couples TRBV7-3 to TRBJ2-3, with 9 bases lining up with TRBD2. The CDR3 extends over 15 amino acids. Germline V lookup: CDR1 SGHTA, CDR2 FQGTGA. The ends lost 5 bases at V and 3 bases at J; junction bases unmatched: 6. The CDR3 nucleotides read TGTGCCAGCAGCCAGCATAGCGGGGGAACAGATACGCAGTATTTT. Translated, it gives CASSQHSGGTDTQYF.

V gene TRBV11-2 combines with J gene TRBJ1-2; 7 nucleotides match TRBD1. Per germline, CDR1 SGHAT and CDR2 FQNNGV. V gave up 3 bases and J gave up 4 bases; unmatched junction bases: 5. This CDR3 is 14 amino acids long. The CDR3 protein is CASSFEDRIYGYTF. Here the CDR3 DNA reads TGTGCCAGCAGCTTCGAGGACAGGATCTATGGCTACACCTTC.

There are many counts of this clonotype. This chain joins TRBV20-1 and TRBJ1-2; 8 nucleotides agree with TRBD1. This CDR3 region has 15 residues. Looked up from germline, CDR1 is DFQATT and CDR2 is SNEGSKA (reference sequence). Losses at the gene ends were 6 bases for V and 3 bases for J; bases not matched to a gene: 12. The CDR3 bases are TGCAGTGCCCTCCGAGACAGGGGATTTGACTATGGCTACACCTTC. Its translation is CSALRDRGFDYGYTF.

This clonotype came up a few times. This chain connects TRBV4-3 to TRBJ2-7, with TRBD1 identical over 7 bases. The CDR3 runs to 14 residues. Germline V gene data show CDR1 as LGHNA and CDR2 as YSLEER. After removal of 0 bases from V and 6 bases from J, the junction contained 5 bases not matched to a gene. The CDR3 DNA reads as TGCGCCAGCAGCCAAGACTTACAGGGGAGCGAGCAGTACTTC. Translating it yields CASSQDLQGSEQYF.

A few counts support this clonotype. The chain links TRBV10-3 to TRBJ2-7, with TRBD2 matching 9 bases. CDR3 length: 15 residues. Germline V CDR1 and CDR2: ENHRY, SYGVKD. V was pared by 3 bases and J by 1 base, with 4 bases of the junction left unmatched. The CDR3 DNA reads TGTGCCATCAGTGATTTTAGCGGGAGTTCCTACGAGCAGTACTTC. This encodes CAISDFSGSSYEQYF.

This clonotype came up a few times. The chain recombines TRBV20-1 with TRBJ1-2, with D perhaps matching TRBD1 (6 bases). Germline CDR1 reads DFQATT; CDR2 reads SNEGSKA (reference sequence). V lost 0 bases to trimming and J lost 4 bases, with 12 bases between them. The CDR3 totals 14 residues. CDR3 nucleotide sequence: TGCAGTGCTAGAGATGCAGGGGCTCTCTATGGCTACACCTTC. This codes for CSARDAGALYGYTF.

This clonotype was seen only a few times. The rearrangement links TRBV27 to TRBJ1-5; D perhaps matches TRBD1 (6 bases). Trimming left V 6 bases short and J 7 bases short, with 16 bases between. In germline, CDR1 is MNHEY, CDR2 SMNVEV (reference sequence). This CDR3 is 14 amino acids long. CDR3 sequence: CASSLTGGGQPQHF. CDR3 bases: TGTGCCAGCAGCTTAACTGGGGGCGGGCAGCCCCAGCATTTT.

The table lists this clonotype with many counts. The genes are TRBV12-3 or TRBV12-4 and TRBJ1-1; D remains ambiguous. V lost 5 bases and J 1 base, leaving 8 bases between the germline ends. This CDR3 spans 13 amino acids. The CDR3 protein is CASSLTENTEAFF. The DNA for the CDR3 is TGTGCCAGCAGTCTTACAGAGAACACTGAAGCTTTCTTT.

Here the CDR3 reads CSARETGGQVFTDTQYF. The CDR3, as DNA: TGCAGTGCTAGAGAAACAGGGGGACAGGTTTTCACAGATACGCAGTATTTT. The chain is built from TRBV20-1 and TRBJ2-3, with TRBD1 matching over 8 bases. Germline trimming cut 0 bases from V and 2 bases from J; bases unmatched to any gene: 10. The V gene's germline CDR1 is DFQATT and CDR2 SNEGSKA (reference sequence). This CDR3 has 17 amino acids.

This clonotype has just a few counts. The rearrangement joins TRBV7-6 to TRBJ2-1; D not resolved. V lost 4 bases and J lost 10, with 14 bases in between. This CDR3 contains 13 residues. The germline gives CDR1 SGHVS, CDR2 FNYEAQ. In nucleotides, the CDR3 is TGTGCCAGCAGCTCCGGGTCTACCTCGGAGCAGTTCTTC. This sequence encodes CASSSGSTSEQFF. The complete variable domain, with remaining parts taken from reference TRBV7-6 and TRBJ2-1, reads GAGVSQSPRYKVTKRGQDVALRCDPISGHVSLYWYRQALGQGPEFLTYFNYEAQQDKSGLPNDRFSAERPEGSISTLTIQRTEQRDSAMYRCASSSGSTSEQFFGPGTRLTVL.

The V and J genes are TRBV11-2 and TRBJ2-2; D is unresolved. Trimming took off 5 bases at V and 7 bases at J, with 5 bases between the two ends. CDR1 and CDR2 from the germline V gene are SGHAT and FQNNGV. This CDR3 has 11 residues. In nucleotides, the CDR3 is TGTGCCAGCAGCAAGGACGGGGAGCTGTTTTTT. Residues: CASSKDGELFF.

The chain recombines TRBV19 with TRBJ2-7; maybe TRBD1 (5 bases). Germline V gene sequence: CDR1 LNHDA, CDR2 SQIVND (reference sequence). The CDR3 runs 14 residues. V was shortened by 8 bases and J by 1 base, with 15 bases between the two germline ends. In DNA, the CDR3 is TGTGCCAGTGGACAAAGGGCCCTATCCTACGAGCAGTACTTC. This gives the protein CASGQRALSYEQYF.

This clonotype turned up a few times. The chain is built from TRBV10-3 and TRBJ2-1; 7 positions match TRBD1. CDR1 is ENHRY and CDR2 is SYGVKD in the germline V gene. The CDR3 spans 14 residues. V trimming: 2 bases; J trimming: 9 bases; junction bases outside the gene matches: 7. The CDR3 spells CAISEPRQGSEQFF. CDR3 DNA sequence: TGTGCCATCAGTGAGCCCCGACAGGGCAGTGAGCAGTTCTTC.

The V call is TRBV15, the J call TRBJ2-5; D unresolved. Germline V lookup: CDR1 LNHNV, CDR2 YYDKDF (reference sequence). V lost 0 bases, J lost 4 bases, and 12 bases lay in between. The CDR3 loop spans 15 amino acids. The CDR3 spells CATSRDRGWGETQYF. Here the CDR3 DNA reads TGTGCCACCAGCAGAGATCGAGGATGGGGAGAGACCCAGTACTTC.

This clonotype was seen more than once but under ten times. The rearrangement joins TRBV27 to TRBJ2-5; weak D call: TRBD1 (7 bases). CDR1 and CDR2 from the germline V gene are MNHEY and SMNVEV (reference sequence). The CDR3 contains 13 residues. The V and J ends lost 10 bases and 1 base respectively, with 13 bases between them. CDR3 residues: CATGRGAQETQYF. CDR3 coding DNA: TGTGCCACGGGCAGGGGGGCCCAAGAGACCCAGTACTTC.

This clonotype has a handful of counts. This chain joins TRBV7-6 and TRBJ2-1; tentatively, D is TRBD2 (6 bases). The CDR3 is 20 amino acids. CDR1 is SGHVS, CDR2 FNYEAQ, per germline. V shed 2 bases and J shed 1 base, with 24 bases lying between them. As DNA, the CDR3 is TGTGCCAGCAGCTTAATAGCGACTAGGCCGCACTCAGGGTCCTACAATGAGCAGTTCTTC. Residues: CASSLIATRPHSGSYNEQFF.

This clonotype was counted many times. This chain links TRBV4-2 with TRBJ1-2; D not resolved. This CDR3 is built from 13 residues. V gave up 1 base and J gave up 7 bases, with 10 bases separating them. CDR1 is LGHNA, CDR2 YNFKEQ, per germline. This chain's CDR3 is CASSQVLTTGYTF. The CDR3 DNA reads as TGTGCCAGCAGCCAAGTACTAACTACTGGCTACACCTTC.

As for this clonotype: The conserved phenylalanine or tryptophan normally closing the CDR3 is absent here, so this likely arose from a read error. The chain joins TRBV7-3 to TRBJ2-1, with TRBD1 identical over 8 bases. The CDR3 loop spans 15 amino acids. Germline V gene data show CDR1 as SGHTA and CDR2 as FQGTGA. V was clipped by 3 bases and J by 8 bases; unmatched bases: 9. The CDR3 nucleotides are TGTGCCAGCAGCTTTGAGGCAGGGGGCATGGATGAGCAGTTCTTA. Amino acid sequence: CASSFEAGGMDEQFL.

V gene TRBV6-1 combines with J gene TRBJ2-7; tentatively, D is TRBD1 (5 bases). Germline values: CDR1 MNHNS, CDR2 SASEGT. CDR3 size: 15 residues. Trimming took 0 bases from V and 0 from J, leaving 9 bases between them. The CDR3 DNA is TGTGCCAGCAGTGAAGCCAGGACAACCTCCTACGAGCAGTACTTC. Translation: CASSEARTTSYEQYF.

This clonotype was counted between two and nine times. The CDR3 sequence: CASSWGGGLTGELFF. The CDR3 bases are TGTGCCAGCAGCTGGGGCGGGGGACTCACCGGGGAGCTGTTTTTT. The gene calls are TRBV7-6 and TRBJ2-2; 7 bases are shared with TRBD2. V shed 4 bases and J 4 bases; nucleotides not matched to a gene: 6. There are 15 residues in the CDR3. Per germline, CDR1 SGHVS and CDR2 FNYEAQ.

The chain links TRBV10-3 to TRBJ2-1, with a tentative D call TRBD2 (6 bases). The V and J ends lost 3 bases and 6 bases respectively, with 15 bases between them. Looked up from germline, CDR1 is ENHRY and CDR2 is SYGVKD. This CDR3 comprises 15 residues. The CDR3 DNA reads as TGTGCCATCAGTGACATCGGGAGTAGATTCAATGAGCAGTTCTTC. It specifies CAISDIGSRFNEQFF.